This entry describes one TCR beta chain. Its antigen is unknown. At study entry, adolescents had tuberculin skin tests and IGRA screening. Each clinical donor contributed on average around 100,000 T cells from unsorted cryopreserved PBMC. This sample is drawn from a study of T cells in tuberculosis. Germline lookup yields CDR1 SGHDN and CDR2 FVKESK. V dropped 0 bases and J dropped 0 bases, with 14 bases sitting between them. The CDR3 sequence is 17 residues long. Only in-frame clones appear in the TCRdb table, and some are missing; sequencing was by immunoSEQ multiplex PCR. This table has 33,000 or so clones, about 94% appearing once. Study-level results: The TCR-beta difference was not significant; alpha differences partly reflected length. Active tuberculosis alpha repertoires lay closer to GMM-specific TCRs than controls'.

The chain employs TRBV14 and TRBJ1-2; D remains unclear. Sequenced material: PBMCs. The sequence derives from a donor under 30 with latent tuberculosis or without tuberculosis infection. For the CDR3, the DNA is TGTGCCAGCAGCCAAGATCTTCTCAGCGTAGCTAACTATGGCTACACCTTC. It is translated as CASSQDLLSVANYGYTF.